This T cell receptor beta chain was captured in a study of T cells in narcolepsy. Libraries were prepared by immunoSEQ multiplex PCR; TCRdb keeps only in-frame clonotypes and omits some of them. Here the sample spans tens of thousands of clones, about 82% being singletons. Germline loops: CDR1 SNHLY, CDR2 FYNNEI. Losses at the gene ends were 6 bases for V and 7 bases for J; bases not matched to a gene: 11. There are 15 residues in the CDR3. This clonotype was obtained from a human donor in good health. This rearrangement joins TRBV2 to TRBJ1-4; 7 bases match TRBD1. The specimen sequenced was memory (CD45RA-) CD4+ T cells from blood. The CDR3 loop reads CASSVTGLGSEKLFF. The DNA of the CDR3 is TGTGCCAGCAGCGTGACAGGGCTTGGTAGTGAAAAACTGTTTTTT.